This T cell receptor beta chain comes out of a study of type 1 regulatory T cells. Looking at the study overall: An in vitro protocol generated T-allo10, a Tr1-enriched, alloantigen-specific CD4 T cell product.

TCRdb processed the reads anew with MiXCR; each CDR3 protein has one entry. The data hold over 55,000 distinct CDR3 sequences, with about three fifths observed a single time. The CDR3 consists of 14 residues. V was trimmed by 3 bases and J by 5 bases, leaving 13 bases between them. Germline-derived CDR1 and CDR2 are SEHNR and FQNEAQ (reference sequence). The sample holds many counts of this clonotype. Its antigen is as yet unknown. T-allo10 cells from the graft donor were described as anergic, host-alloantigen-specific, and alloantigen-specific suppressors. The genes are TRBV7-9 and TRBJ1-1, with D perhaps matching TRBD1 (5 bases). This TCR was recovered from a human donor in good health. Sequenced input: cultured T cells, either the whole culture or a sorted T cell fraction (not recorded which). Subset here: Tr1-enriched cell product generated in vitro against host alloantigens. The CDR3 sequence: CASSFGDSRTEAFF. The CDR3 nucleotides read TGTGCCAGCAGCTTTGGGGACTCGAGGACTGAAGCTTTCTTT.